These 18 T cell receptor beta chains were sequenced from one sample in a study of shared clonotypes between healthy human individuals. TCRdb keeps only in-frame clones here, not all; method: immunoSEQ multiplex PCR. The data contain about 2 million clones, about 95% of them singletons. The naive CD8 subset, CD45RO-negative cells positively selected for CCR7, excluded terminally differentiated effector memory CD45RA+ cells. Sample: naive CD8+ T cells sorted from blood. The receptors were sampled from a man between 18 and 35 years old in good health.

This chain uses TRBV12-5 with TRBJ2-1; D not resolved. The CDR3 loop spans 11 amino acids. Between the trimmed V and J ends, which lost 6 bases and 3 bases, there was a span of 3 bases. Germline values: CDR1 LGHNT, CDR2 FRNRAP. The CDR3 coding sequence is TGTGCTAGTGGAGGCTACAATGAGCAGTTCTTC. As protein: CASGGYNEQFF.

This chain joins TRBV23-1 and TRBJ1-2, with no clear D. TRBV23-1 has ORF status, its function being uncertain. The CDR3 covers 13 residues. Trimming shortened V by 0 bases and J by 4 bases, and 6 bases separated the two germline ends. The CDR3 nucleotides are TGCGCCAGCAGTCAATCGCCGGGCTATGGCTACACCTTC. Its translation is CASSQSPGYGYTF.

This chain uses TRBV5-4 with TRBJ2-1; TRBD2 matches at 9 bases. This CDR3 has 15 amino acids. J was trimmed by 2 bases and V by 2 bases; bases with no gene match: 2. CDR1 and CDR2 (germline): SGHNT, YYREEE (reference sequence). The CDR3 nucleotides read TGTGCCAGCAGCTTTGCGGGGGGGCCCTACAATGAGCAGTTCTTC. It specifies CASSFAGGPYNEQFF.

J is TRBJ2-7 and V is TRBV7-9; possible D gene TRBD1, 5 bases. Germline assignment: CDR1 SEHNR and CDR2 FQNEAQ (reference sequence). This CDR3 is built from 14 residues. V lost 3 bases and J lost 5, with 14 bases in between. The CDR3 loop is CASSFPGILDEQYF. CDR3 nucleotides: TGTGCCAGCAGCTTCCCAGGGATTCTCGACGAGCAGTACTTC.

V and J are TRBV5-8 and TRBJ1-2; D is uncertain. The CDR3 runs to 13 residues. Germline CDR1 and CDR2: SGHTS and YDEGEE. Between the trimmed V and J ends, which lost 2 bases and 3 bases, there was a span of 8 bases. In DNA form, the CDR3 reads TGTGCCAGCAGCTTCCGAAACTACTATGGCTACACCTTC. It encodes CASSFRNYYGYTF. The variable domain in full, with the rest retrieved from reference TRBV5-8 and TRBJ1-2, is EAGVTQSPTHLIKTRGQQATLRCSPISGHTSVYWYQQALGLGLQFLLWYDEGEERNRGNFPPRFSGRQFPNYSSELNVNALELEDSALYLCASSFRNYYGYTFGSGTRLTVV.

CDR3 nucleotides: TGCGCCAGCAGTCAATTCTCACTGAGAGAATTGGTTACAGATACGCAGTATTTT. Its translation: CASSQFSLRELVTDTQYF. J is TRBJ2-3 and V is TRBV23-1; D gene unclear. TRBV23-1 is identified as an open reading frame with a role that is uncertain. Trimming removed 1 base at V and 3 bases at J, with 20 bases between. The CDR3 runs 18 residues.

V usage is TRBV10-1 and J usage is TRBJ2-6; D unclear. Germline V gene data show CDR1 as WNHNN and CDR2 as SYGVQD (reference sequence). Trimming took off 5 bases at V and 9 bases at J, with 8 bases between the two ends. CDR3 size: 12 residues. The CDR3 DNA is TGCGCCAGCAGTCCCGTTGGCAACGTCCTGACTTTC. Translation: CASSPVGNVLTF.

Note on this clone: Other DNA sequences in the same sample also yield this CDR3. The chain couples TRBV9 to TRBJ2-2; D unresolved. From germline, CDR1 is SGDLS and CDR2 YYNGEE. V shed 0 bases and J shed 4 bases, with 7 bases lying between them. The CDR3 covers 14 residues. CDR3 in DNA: TGTGCCAGCAGCGTAGAGGGTGCCACCGGGGAGCTGTTTTTT. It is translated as CASSVEGATGELFF.

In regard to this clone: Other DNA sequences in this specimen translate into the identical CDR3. The DNA for the CDR3 is TGCGCCAGCAGCCAGGGGCGGGGGGACTACGAGCAGTACTTC. Protein product: CASSQGRGDYEQYF. V gene TRBV4-1 combines with J gene TRBJ2-7; TRBD2 aligns across 8 bases. The V gene's germline CDR1 is MGHRA and CDR2 YSYEKL. The V gene end was trimmed by 3 bases and the J gene end by 3 bases; junction bases not matched to a gene: 4. The CDR3 covers 14 residues.

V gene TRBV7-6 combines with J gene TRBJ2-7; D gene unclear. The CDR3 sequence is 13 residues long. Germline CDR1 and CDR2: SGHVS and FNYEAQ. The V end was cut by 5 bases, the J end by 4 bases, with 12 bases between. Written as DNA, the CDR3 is TGTGCCAGCAGCCTAAGTACCGGGTACGAGCAGTACTTC. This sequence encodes CASSLSTGYEQYF. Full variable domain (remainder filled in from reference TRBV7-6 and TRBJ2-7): GAGVSQSPRYKVTKRGQDVALRCDPISGHVSLYWYRQALGQGPEFLTYFNYEAQQDKSGLPNDRFSAERPEGSISTLTIQRTEQRDSAMYRCASSLSTGYEQYFGPGTRLTVT.

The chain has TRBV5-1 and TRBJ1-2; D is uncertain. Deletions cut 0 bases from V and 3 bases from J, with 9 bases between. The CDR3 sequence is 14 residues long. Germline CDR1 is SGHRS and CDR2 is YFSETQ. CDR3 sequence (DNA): TGCGCCAGCAGCTTGGGGAGGTACGACTATGGCTACACCTTC. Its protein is CASSLGRYDYGYTF.

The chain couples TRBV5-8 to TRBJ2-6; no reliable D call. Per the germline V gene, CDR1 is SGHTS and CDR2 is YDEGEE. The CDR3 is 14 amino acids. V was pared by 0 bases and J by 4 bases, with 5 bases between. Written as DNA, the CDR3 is TGTGCCAGCAGCTTGGGGGTCGGGGCCAACGTCCTGACTTTC. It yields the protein CASSLGVGANVLTF. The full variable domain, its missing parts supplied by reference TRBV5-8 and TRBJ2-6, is EAGVTQSPTHLIKTRGQQATLRCSPISGHTSVYWYQQALGLGLQFLLWYDEGEERNRGNFPPRFSGRQFPNYSSELNVNALELEDSALYLCASSLGVGANVLTFGAGSRLTVL.

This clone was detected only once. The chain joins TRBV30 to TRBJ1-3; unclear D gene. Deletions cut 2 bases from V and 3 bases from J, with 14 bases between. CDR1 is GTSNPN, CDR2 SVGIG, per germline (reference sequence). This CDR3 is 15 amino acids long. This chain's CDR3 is CAWSSGIGFGNTIYF. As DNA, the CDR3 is TGTGCCTGGAGTTCGGGCATCGGGTTTGGAAACACCATATATTTT.

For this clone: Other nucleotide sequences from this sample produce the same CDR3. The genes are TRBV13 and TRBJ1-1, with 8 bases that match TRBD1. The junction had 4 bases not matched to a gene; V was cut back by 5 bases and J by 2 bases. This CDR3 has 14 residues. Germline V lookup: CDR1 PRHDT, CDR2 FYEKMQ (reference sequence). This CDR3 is CASSLDRANTEAFF. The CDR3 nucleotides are TGTGCCAGCAGCCTGGACAGGGCAAACACTGAAGCTTTCTTT.

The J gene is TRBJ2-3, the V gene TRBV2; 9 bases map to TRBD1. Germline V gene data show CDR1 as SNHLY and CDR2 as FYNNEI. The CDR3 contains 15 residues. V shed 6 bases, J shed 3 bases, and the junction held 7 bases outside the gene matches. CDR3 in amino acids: CASSDSGTGTDTQYF. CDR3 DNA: TGTGCCAGCAGCGACTCCGGGACAGGGACAGATACGCAGTATTTT.

CDR3 in DNA: TGTGCCTGGAGTGACCGGACCGGTTACGAGCAGTACTTC. Its translation is CAWSDRTGYEQYF. V gene TRBV30 combines with J gene TRBJ2-7; D uncertain. Germline V gives CDR1 GTSNPN, CDR2 SVGIG (reference sequence). V lost 1 base, J lost 4 bases, and 11 bases lay in between. This CDR3 region has 13 residues.

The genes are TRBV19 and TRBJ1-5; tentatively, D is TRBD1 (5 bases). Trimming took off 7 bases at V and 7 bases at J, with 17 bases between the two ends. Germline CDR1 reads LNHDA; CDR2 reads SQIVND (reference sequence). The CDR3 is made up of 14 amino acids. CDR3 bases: TGTGCCAGTATCCCCGAGGGGTACGGGCAGCCCCAGCATTTT. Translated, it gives CASIPEGYGQPQHF. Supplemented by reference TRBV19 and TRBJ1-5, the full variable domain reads DGGITQSPKYLFRKEGQNVTLSCEQNLNHDAMYWYRQDPGQGLRLIYYSQIVNDFQKGDIAEGYSVSREKKESFPLTVTSAQKNPTAFYLCASIPEGYGQPQHFGDGTRLSIL.

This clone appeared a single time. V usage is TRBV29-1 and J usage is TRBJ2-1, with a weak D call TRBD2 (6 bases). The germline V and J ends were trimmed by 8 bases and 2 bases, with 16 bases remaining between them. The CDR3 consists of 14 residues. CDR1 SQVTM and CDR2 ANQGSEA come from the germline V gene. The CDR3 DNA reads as TGCAGCTTCCCGCGGGAAGTGGCCTACAATGAGCAGTTCTTC. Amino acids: CSFPREVAYNEQFF.